What follows are 15 T cell receptor beta chains derived from one specimen sequenced in a study of human T cells and chemical hapten exposure. TCRdb used MiXCR to reprocess the RACE reads, holding one entry per CDR3 protein. The sample comprises about 54,000 distinct CDR3 sequences, less than 10% of which are singletons, and 1.5% to 2% rests with the top ten. Stated time point: patch test 2, 6 weeks after DPC sensitization. Treatment meaning: therapeutic diphenylcyclopropenone sensitization with weekly scalp DPC. The specimen comprised whole blood, sampled in connection with sensitization to the hapten diphenylcyclopropenone (DPC). Receptor source: a woman aged 50 to 65 with alopecia areata. Some clones in this sample may be carry-over from other donors' samples.

As for this clonotype: The junction and the germline gene differ at one end; a read error may be behind it. The chain uses TRBV7-6 and TRBJ2-1; D remains ambiguous. Germline CDR1 and CDR2: SGHVS and FNYEAQ. The CDR3 consists of 13 residues. The CDR3 spells CASSFGSSNEQFF. CDR3 sequence (DNA): TGTGCCAGCAGCTTTGGATCCTCCAATGAGCAGTTCTTC.

The rearrangement links TRBV6-5 to TRBJ1-3; maybe TRBD1 (5 bases). Trimming stripped 0 bases from V and 4 bases from J, with 13 bases between. The CDR3 runs 16 residues. CDR1 MNHEY and CDR2 SVGAGI come from the germline V gene. CDR3 nucleotide sequence: TGTGCCAGCAGTTACTCGAGAAGGGGCGAAGGAAACACCATATATTTT. Its protein is CASSYSRRGEGNTIYF.

The chain uses TRBV7-2 and TRBJ2-5, with a weak D call TRBD2 (5 bases). Germline CDR1 is SGHTA and CDR2 is FQGNSA. V was trimmed by 3 bases and J by 2 bases, leaving 10 bases between them. The CDR3 runs 14 residues. The CDR3 nucleotides are TGTGCCAGCAGCTTTCAGGCGGGTCAAGAGACCCAGTACTTC. It specifies CASSFQAGQETQYF.

This clonotype was seen many times. J is TRBJ1-1 and V is TRBV6-5; TRBD1 agrees at 7 bases. The V segment lost 5 bases and the J segment 1 base; nucleotides outside the gene matches: 4. There are 14 residues in the CDR3. Germline values: CDR1 MNHEY, CDR2 SVGAGI. CDR3 DNA sequence: TGTGCCAGCAGTGGGGGACAGTGGAACACTGAAGCTTTCTTT. This encodes CASSGGQWNTEAFF.

This sequence joins TRBV18 and TRBJ2-7; no clear D gene. Trimming pared 3 bases from V and 2 bases from J, leaving 17 bases between. Per germline, CDR1 KGHSH and CDR2 LQKENI. The CDR3 is made up of 16 amino acids. This CDR3 is CASSPLSSRRPYEQYF. As DNA, the CDR3 is TGTGCCAGCTCACCCCTCAGCAGTCGTCGTCCCTACGAGCAGTACTTC.

This chain uses TRBV5-6 with TRBJ2-2; D uncertain. From germline, CDR1 is SGHDT and CDR2 YYEEEE. Trimming stripped 4 bases from V and 4 bases from J, with 11 bases between. The CDR3 sequence is 14 residues long. CDR3 amino acids: CASSPVFSTGELFF. DNA for the CDR3: TGTGCCAGCAGCCCCGTATTTAGCACCGGGGAGCTGTTTTTT.

This clonotype was seen more than once but under ten times. The rearrangement joins TRBV4-2 to TRBJ2-5; 9 nucleotides agree with TRBD2. With 0 bases clipped from V and 6 bases from J, the junction kept 11 bases outside the gene matches. The CDR3 consists of 17 residues. CDR1 is LGHNA and CDR2 is YNFKEQ in the germline V gene. CDR3 sequence (DNA): TGTGCCAGCAGCCAAGATGTAGCGGGGGCCCCCCCAAAGACCCAGTACTTC. Amino acids: CASSQDVAGAPPKTQYF.

This clonotype was recorded a few times. This chain joins TRBV5-1 and TRBJ2-5; TRBD1 aligns across 11 bases. Trimming took 2 bases from V and 1 from J; bases not matched to a gene: 7. In germline, CDR1 is SGHRS, CDR2 YFSETQ. The CDR3 is made up of 17 amino acids. CDR3 region: CASSLNPGQGVQETQYF. In DNA, the CDR3 is TGCGCCAGCAGCTTAAACCCGGGACAGGGGGTCCAAGAGACCCAGTACTTC.

CDR3: CASSVSRNTEAFF. CDR3 bases: TGTGCCAGCAGTGTTAGCAGGAACACTGAAGCTTTCTTT. The V gene is TRBV2, the J gene TRBJ1-1; D uncertain. The CDR3 has 13 residues. V lost 4 bases and J lost 1, with 7 bases in between. The germline CDR1 and CDR2 sequences are SNHLY and FYNNEI.

The V gene is TRBV7-6, the J gene TRBJ1-2; 7 bases line up with TRBD1. Germline-derived CDR1 and CDR2 are SGHVS and FNYEAQ. Trimming removed 3 bases from V and 8 bases from J; junction bases left unmatched: 15. The CDR3 runs 16 residues. The CDR3 spells CASSFPPDRMWEGYTF. The CDR3 coding sequence is TGTGCCAGCAGCTTCCCTCCGGACAGGATGTGGGAAGGCTACACCTTC.

The table lists this clonotype with many counts. The chain joins TRBV12-2 to TRBJ2-5; the table's D call, TRBD2, has no DNA check behind it. TRBV12-2 is a listed pseudogene. The CDR3 is 14 amino acids. CDR3 protein: CASRLPSGQETQYF. The DNA for the CDR3 is TGTGCAAGTCGCTTACCCAGCGGACAAGAGACCCAGTACTTC.

Ten or more counts support this clonotype. The DNA for the CDR3 is TGTGCCAGCAGCCCCCTCTCTCAGTCCTACAATGAGCAGTTCTTC. Protein sequence: CASSPLSQSYNEQFF. The chain recombines TRBV7-8 with TRBJ2-1; no reliable D call. The CDR3 totals 15 residues. Trimming took off 5 bases at V and 1 base at J, with 12 bases between the two ends. Germline V gene data show CDR1 as SGHVS and CDR2 as FQNEAQ. Variable domain in full (rest from reference TRBV7-8 and TRBJ2-1): GAGVSQSPRYKVAKRGQDVALRCDPISGHVSLFWYQQALGQGPEFLTYFQNEAQLDKSGLPSDRFFAERPEGSVSTLKIQRTQQEDSAVYLCASSPLSQSYNEQFFGPGTRLTVL.

This clonotype came up many times. This chain uses TRBV18 with TRBJ2-1; D is uncertain. The CDR3 contains 14 residues. V gave up 6 bases and J gave up 0 bases, with 9 bases separating them. The germline V gene encodes CDR1 KGHSH and CDR2 LQKENI. DNA for the CDR3: TGTGCCAGCTCTTTTACCAGCTCCTACAATGAGCAGTTCTTC. This sequence encodes CASSFTSSYNEQFF.

This clonotype occurred many times. This chain uses TRBV11-3 with TRBJ2-7, with TRBD1 identical over 7 bases. The ends lost 5 bases at V and 1 base at J; junction bases unmatched: 2. The CDR3 consists of 13 residues. Germline V CDR1 and CDR2: SGHNT, YENEEA. In DNA form, the CDR3 reads TGTGCCAGCAGCCCGGGACAGTCCTACGAGCAGTACTTC. As protein: CASSPGQSYEQYF. Looking up the rest from reference TRBV11-3 and TRBJ2-7 gives the full variable domain: EAGVVQSPRYKIIEKKQPVAFWCNPISGHNTLYWYLQNLGQGPELLIRYENEEAVDDSQLPKDRFSAERLKGVDSTLKIQPAELGDSAVYLCASSPGQSYEQYFGPGTRLTVT.

The chain recombines TRBV29-1 with TRBJ2-7, with 7 bases lining up with TRBD1. The CDR3 is made up of 13 amino acids. The junction had 7 bases not matched to a gene; V was cut back by 6 bases and J by 2 bases. CDR1 and CDR2 (germline): SQVTM, ANQGSEA. For the CDR3, the DNA is TGCAGCGTCCGGACAGGCACCACCTACGAGCAGTACTTC. Translation: CSVRTGTTYEQYF.